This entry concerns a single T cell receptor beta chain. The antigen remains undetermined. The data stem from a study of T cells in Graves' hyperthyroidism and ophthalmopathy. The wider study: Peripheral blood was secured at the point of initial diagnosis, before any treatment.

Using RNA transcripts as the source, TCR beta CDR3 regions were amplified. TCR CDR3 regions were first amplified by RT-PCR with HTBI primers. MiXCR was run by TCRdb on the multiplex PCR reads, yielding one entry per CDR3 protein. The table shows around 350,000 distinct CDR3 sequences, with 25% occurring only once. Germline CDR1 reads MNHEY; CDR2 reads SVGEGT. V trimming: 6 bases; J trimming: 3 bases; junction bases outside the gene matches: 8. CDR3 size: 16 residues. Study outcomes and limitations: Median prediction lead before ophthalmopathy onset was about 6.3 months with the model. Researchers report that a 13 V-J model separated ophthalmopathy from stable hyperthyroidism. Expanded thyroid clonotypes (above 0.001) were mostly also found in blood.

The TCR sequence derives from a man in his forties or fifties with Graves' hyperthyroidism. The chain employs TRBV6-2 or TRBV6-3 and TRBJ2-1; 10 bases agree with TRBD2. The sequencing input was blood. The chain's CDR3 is CASRVLAGSIYNEQFF. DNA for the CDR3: TGTGCCAGCAGGGTACTAGCGGGATCCATCTACAATGAGCAGTTCTTC.